The clone carrying this T cell receptor (beta chain) rates as medium-sized. What it recognizes is unknown. Multiplex PCR amplified the TCR beta CDR3 region. Its first round ran for 9 to 11 cycles with 32 V and 13 J primers. TCRdb fed the multiplex PCR reads into MiXCR, producing one record per CDR3 protein. Among about 2,500 distinct CDR3 sequences listed, roughly 26% were seen once. The record originates from a study of immune heterogeneity within non-small cell lung tumors. Study-level background: In total, the tumors were 4 squamous cell carcinomas, around 10 non-squamous carcinomas and 1 not otherwise specified. Study-wide results and limits: The study found that local T-cell clonality correlated moderately but significantly with local tumor mutational burden (R approximately 0.34). Recurrence of identical dominant CDR3 beta clonotypes was observed across intrapatient tumor sites, concomitant with site-unique high-frequency clones.

TCRs were amplified from approximately 600 ng gDNA of bulk tumor per sample. Taken during surgery, several biopsies per primary tumor were spaced as far apart as possible within the tumor mass. Their non-small cell lung cancer was newly diagnosed and untreated, and the patients underwent curative surgery. Everyone who gave samples had just been diagnosed with non-small cell lung cancer and was having surgery with curative intent. Per germline, CDR1 LGHDT and CDR2 YNNKEL (reference sequence). The CDR3 runs to 18 residues. Trimming removed 0 bases at V and 4 bases at J, with 22 bases between. Sequencing used lung tumor tissue. The receptor's source is a man aged 60 to 69 with non-small cell lung cancer. This chain joins TRBV3-1 and TRBJ2-7; no definite D call. Here the CDR3 DNA reads TGTGCCAGCAGCCAAGATCCCCCCTCGGCACGCGACCTGTACGAGCAGTACTTC. Protein product: CASSQDPPSARDLYEQYF.